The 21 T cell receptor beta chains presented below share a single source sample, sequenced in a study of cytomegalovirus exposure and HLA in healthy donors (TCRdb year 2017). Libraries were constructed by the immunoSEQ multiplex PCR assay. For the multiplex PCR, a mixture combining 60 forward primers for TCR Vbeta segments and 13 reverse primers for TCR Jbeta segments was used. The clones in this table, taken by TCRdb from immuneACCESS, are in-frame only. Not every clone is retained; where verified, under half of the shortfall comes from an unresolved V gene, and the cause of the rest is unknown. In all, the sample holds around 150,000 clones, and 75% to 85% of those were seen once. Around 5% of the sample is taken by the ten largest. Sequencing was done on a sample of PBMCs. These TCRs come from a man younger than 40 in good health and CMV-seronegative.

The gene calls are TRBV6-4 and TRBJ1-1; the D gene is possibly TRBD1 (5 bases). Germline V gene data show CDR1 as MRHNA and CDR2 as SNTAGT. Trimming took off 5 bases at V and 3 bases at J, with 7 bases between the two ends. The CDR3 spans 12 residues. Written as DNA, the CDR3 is TGTGCCAGCAGTAGCAGGGACACTGAAGCTTTCTTT. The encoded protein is CASSSRDTEAFF.

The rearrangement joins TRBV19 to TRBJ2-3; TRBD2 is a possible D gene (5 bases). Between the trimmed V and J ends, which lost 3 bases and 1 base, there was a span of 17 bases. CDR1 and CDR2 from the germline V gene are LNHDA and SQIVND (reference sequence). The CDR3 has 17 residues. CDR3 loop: CASSMGPEGRRTDTQYF. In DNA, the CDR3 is TGTGCCAGTAGTATGGGCCCTGAGGGCCGCCGCACAGATACGCAGTATTTT.

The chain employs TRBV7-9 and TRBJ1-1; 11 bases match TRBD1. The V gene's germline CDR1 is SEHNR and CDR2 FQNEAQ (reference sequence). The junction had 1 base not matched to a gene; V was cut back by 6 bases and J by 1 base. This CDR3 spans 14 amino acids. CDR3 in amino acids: CASRGTGGNTEAFF. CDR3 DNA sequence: TGTGCCAGCAGGGGGACAGGGGGGAACACTGAAGCTTTCTTT.

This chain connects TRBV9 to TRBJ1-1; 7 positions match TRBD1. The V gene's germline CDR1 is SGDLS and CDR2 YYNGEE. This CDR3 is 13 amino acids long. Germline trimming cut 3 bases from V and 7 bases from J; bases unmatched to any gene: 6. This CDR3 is CASSGGTAFEAFF. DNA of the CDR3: TGTGCCAGCAGCGGGGGGACAGCATTTGAAGCTTTCTTT.

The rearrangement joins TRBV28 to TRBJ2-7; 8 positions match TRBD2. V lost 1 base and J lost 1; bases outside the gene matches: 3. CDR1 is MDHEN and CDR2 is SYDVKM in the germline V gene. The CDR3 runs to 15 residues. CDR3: CASSLSGTRSYEQYF. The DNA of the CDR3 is TGTGCCAGCAGTTTATCCGGGACTAGGTCCTACGAGCAGTACTTC.

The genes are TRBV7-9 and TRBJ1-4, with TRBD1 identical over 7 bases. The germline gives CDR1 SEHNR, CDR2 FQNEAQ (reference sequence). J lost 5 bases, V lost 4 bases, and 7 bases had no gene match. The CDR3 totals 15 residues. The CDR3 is CASSSDLTGNEKLFF. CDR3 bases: TGTGCCAGCAGCTCAGATTTGACAGGGAATGAAAAACTGTTTTTT.

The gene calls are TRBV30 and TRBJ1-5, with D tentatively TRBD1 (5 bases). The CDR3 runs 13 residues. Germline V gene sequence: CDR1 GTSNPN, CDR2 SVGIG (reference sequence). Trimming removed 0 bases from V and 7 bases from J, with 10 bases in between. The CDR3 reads CAWSVGQTQPQHF. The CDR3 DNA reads TGTGCCTGGAGTGTGGGGCAGACGCAGCCCCAGCATTTT.

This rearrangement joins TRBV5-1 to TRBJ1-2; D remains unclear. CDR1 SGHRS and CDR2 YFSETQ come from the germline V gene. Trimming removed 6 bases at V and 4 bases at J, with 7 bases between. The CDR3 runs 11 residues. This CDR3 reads CASTEGYGYTF. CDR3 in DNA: TGCGCCAGCACTGAGGGCTATGGCTACACCTTC.

In DNA, the CDR3 is TGTGCCAGCAGCTCGGACCGGCTGCATTTTTATACCTCACGGGGTGGCTACACCTTC. Translating it yields CASSSDRLHFYTSRGGYTF. V usage is TRBV7-9 and J usage is TRBJ1-2; D ambiguous. The V gene's germline CDR1 is SEHNR and CDR2 FQNEAQ (reference sequence). V lost 4 bases and J 7 bases, leaving 31 bases between the germline ends. There are 19 residues in the CDR3.

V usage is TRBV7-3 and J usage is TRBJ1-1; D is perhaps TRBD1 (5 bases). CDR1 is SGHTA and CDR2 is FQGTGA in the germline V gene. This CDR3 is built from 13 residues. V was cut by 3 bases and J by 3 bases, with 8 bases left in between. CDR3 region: CASSFQGDTEAFF. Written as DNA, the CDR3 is TGTGCCAGCAGCTTCCAAGGGGACACTGAAGCTTTCTTT.

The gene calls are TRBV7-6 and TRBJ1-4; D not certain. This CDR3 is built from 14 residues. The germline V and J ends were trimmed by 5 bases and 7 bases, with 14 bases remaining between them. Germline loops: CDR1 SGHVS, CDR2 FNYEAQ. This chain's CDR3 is CASSRRGRSEKLFF. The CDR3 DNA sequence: TGTGCCAGCAGCCGACGAGGGCGGAGTGAAAAACTGTTTTTT.

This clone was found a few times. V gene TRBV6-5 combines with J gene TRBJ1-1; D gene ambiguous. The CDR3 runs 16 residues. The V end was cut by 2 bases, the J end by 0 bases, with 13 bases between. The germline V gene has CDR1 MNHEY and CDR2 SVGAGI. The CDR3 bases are TGTGCCAGCAGTTACCTTCCGGGGTATCTGAACACTGAAGCTTTCTTT. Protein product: CASSYLPGYLNTEAFF.

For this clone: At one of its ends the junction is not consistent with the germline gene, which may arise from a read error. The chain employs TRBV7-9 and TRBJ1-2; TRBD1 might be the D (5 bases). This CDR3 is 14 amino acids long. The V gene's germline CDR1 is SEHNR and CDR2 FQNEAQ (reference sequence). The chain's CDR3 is CSSSLAQDGGGYTF. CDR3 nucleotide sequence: TGTTCCAGCAGCTTAGCGCAGGACGGGGGTGGCTACACCTTC.

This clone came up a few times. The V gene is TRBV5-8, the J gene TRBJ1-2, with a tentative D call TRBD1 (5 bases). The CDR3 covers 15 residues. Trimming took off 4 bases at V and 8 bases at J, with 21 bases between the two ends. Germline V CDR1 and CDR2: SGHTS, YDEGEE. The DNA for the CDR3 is TGTGCCAGCAGCCAAGCCCCCGACAGAGTACGCGGCTACACCTTC. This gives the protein CASSQAPDRVRGYTF.

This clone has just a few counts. CDR3 residues: CASRGPGANVLTF. The CDR3, as DNA: TGTGCCAGCAGGGGGCCTGGGGCCAACGTCCTGACTTTC. J is TRBJ2-6 and V is TRBV2, with D possibly TRBD1 on 5 matching bases. This CDR3 spans 13 amino acids. Germline CDR1 reads SNHLY; CDR2 reads FYNNEI. V dropped 6 bases and J dropped 2 bases, with 5 bases sitting between them.

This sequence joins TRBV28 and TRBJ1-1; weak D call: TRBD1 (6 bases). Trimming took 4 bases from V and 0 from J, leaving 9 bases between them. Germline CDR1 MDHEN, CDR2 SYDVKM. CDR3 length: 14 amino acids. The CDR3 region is CASSWTVMNTEAFF. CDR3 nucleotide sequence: TGTGCCAGCAGTTGGACAGTGATGAACACTGAAGCTTTCTTT.

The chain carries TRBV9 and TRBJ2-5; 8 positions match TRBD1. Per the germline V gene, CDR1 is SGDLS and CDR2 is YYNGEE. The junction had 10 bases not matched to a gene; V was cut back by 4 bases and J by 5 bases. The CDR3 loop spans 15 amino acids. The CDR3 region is CASSPRTGPEETQYF. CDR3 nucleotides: TGTGCCAGCAGCCCGCGGACAGGGCCCGAGGAGACCCAGTACTTC.

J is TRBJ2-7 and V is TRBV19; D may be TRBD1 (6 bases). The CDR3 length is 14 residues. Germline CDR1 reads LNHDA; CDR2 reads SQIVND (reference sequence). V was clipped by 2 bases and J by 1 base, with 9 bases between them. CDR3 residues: CASSIKQGSYEQYF. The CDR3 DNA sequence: TGTGCCAGTAGTATAAAGCAGGGGTCCTACGAGCAGTACTTC.

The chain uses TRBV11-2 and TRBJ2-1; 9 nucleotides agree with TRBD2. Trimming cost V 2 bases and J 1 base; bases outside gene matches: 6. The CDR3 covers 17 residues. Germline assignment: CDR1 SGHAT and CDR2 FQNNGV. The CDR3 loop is CASSLSYSGGSYNEQFF. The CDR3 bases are TGTGCCAGCAGCTTATCTTATAGCGGGGGATCCTACAATGAGCAGTTCTTC.

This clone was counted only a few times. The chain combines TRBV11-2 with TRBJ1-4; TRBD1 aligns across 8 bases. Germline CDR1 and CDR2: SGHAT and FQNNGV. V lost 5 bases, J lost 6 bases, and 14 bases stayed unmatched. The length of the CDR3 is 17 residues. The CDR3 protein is CASSPRRVQGVDEKLFF. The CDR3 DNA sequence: TGTGCCAGCAGCCCTAGGCGGGTACAGGGGGTGGATGAAAAACTGTTTTTT. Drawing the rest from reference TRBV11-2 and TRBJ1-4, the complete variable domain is EAGVAQSPRYKIIEKRQSVAFWCNPISGHATLYWYQQILGQGPKLLIQFQNNGVVDDSQLPKDRFSAERLKGVDSTLKIQPAKLEDSAVYLCASSPRRVQGVDEKLFFGSGTQLSVL.

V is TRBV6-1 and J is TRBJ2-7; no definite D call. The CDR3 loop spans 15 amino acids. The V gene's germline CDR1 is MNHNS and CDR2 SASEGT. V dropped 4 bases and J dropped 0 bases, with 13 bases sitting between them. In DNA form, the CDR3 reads TGTGCCAGCAGTGTAGGCAGGATGAGCTCCTACGAGCAGTACTTC. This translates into CASSVGRMSSYEQYF.